These T cell receptor beta chains were read from a single sample in a study of metastatic and nonmetastatic thyroid tumors. MiXCR reprocessed the PCR reads for TCRdb. Here the sample spans about 24,000 clones, roughly a quarter being singletons. The specimen sequenced was tumor tissue. The receptors derive from a male donor with papillary thyroid cancer or a benign thyroid nodule (not recorded which). Some clones in this sample may be carry-over from other donors' samples. Each CDR3 is given with its conserved first and last residue. D genes are given only for firm matches. Expanded clones are given a class, and other clones once, few, many or no size at all.

DNA	CDR3	V	J	D	size
TGTGCCAGCAGAAACCCAGCGGGAGGGCCACACACAGATACGCAGTATTTT	CASRNPAGGPHTDTQYF	TRBV27	TRBJ2-3	TRBD2	few
TGCAGTGCTAGTACTTACGATAGCTCCTACAATGAGCAGTTCTTC	CSASTYDSSYNEQFF	TRBV20-1	TRBJ2-1	.	many
TGCAGTGCTAGCCGGGGGGCAGAAAGCACCTACGAGCAGTACTTC	CSASRGAESTYEQYF	TRBV20-1	TRBJ2-7	.	.
TGTGCCAGCAATGCGCCCCGTGAGGCTGGGAGCACAGATACGCAGTATTTT	CASNAPREAGSTDTQYF	TRBV27	TRBJ2-3	.	.
TGTGCCAGCATCCCCGTGGGGGACGAGCAGTACTTC	CASIPVGDEQYF	TRBV7-2	TRBJ2-7	.	.
TGTGCCAGCTCACCGGGGACAACTCAGGGCTACACCTTC	CASSPGTTQGYTF	TRBV18	TRBJ1-2	.	many
TGTGCCAGCAGCCACACTAGCGGGGCGGACGAGCAGTACTTC	CASSHTSGADEQYF	TRBV7-9	TRBJ2-7	TRBD2	many
TGTGCCAGCAGCCAACGTTCTAGCGGGAGGCCAACGATAATCACAGATACGCAGTATTTT	CASSQRSSGRPTIITDTQYF	TRBV3-1	TRBJ2-3	TRBD2	many
TGTGCCAGCAGCCCCGCCGGAGAATTGGGGGCCTATAATTCACCCCTCCACTTT	CASSPAGELGAYNSPLHF	TRBV28	TRBJ1-6	.	few
TGTGCCAGTAGCCGGGACAGGAGCTCCTACGAGCAGTACTTC	CASSRDRSSYEQYF	TRBV19	TRBJ2-7	TRBD1	medium-sized
TGCGCCAGCAGCTTGGCGGGTGGGGGAAACCAACTGTTTTTT	CASSLAGGGNQLFF	TRBV5-1	TRBJ1-4	.	many
TGTGCCGGCAGTTTAAGCGGGGGCACTACCTCCAATGAGCAGTTCTTC	CAGSLSGGTTSNEQFF	TRBV28	TRBJ2-1	TRBD2	few
TGTGCCAGCAGCTTTCAATGGGAGCCGCGGAACCAAGAGACCCAGTACTTC	CASSFQWEPRNQETQYF	TRBV7-2	TRBJ2-5	.	many
TGTGCCAGCAGCCCAGCCGTTTTAAGCGGGAGAGATACGCAGTATTTT	CASSPAVLSGRDTQYF	TRBV2	TRBJ2-3	TRBD2	many
TGTGCCAGCAGTCAGGGGGGTTTGGATCAGTTCTTC	CASSQGGLDQFF	TRBV28	TRBJ2-1	.	once
TGTGCCAGCAGCCTCGCCGGGACTAGCGGGAGGGCCGGGGAGCTGTTTTTT	CASSLAGTSGRAGELFF	TRBV3-1	TRBJ2-2	TRBD2	many
TGTGCCAGCAGCCCGGTCGGGGGGCGGACTAGGTCCCAGTACTTC	CASSPVGGRTRSQYF	TRBV5-5	TRBJ2-5	.	many
TGTGCCAGCAGCTTAGAGTTATGGACATGGCCCTACGAGCAGTACTTC	CASSLELWTWPYEQYF	TRBV11-2	TRBJ2-7	.	few
TGTGCCAGCAGCCAAGGGCTCGGGGCTTTCTTT	CASSQGLGAFF	TRBV14	TRBJ1-1	.	many
TGCGCCAGCAGCCGCCAGGCAGGGGCCCTCGCTAATGAAAAACTGTTTTTT	CASSRQAGALANEKLFF	TRBV4-3	TRBJ1-4	.	many
TGTGCCAGCAGCCAAGGCGGGACGGTTAGCAATCAGACCCAGCATTTT	CASSQGGTVSNQTQHF	TRBV14	TRBJ1-5	.	.
TGTGCCAGCAGCGGACTAGCGGGAGTCGAGAATGAGCAGTTCTTC	CASSGLAGVENEQFF	TRBV2	TRBJ2-1	TRBD2	many
TGTGCCAGCGGAGGGGTTTCTGGGGCCAACGTCCTGACTTTC	CASGGVSGANVLTF	TRBV7-9	TRBJ2-6	.	many
TGTGCCAGCAGTGAAGGCTTTTCAGGGTTTGGCTACACCTTC	CASSEGFSGFGYTF	TRBV6-1	TRBJ1-2	.	medium-sized
TGTGCCGGCACTCCGGTACTAGCGGGAGTAGATACGCAGTATTTT	CAGTPVLAGVDTQYF	TRBV6-1	TRBJ2-3	TRBD2	few
TGTGCCAGCAGTCGCCCGGGACAGGCATACAATGAGCAGTCCTTC	CASSRPGQAYNEQSF	TRBV27	TRBJ2-1	TRBD1	.
TGCAGTGCTAGGGAGGGGGGAAAGCCCCAGCATTTT	CSAREGGKPQHF	TRBV20-1	TRBJ1-5	.	many
TGTGCCAGTAGTTATGTAGCGGGAGTTTGGACCGGCGATCTGTTTTTT	CASSYVAGVWTGDLFF	TRBV6-5	TRBJ2-2	TRBD2	few
TGTGCCAGAAGTTTAGGAACAGGGGCAAATCAGCCCCAGCATTTT	CARSLGTGANQPQHF	TRBV27	TRBJ1-5	TRBD1	few
TGCGCCAGCAGCTTTGTGGGCGTCAATGAGCAGTTCTTC	CASSFVGVNEQFF	TRBV5-1	TRBJ2-1	.	.
TGTGCCAGCACTCCCGTTGGGACAGGGGTCACTGAAGCTTTCTTT	CASTPVGTGVTEAFF	TRBV6-2/TRBV6-3	TRBJ1-1	TRBD1	few
TGTGCCACCAGTGGGGAGCGGGCTTCTGGGGCCAACGTCCTGACTTTC	CATSGERASGANVLTF	TRBV24-1	TRBJ2-6	.	many
TGTGCCAGCAGTCCGGGACATGGCTCGGGAGGCTACACCTTC	CASSPGHGSGGYTF	TRBV6-1	TRBJ1-2	.	few
TGCGCCAGCAGCCAAGCCCTGGGACGTTACTCTGGAAACACCATATATTTT	CASSQALGRYSGNTIYF	TRBV4-3	TRBJ1-3	.	many
TGTGCCACCTCAGCCGGGACTAGCCCCACAGATACGCAGTATTTT	CATSAGTSPTDTQYF	TRBV15	TRBJ2-3	TRBD2	medium-sized
TGTGCCAGCAGCCCTCGGAGACTAGCGGGCTACGAGCAGTACTTC	CASSPRRLAGYEQYF	TRBV11-2	TRBJ2-7	TRBD2	many
TGTGCCAGCAGACCGAGCTCGGGCTACGAGCAGTACTTC	CASRPSSGYEQYF	TRBV27	TRBJ2-7	.	many
TGTGCCAGCAGTCCGCTGGAAAACTATGGCTACACCTTC	CASSPLENYGYTF	TRBV14	TRBJ1-2	.	.
TGTGCCAGCAGTTACGCCGTGACAGGGTTAAATACGCAGTATTTT	CASSYAVTGLNTQYF	TRBV6-2/TRBV6-3	TRBJ2-3	TRBD1	few
TGTGCCAGCAGCAGGGAGGGCTATGGCTACACCTTC	CASSREGYGYTF	TRBV5-6	TRBJ1-2	.	many
TGCAGTGCTAGAGATCTGCAGGGTGAGCAGTTCTTC	CSARDLQGEQFF	TRBV20-1	TRBJ2-1	.	few
TGTGCCAGCATCTCGGGACTAGCGGGATTCTACGAGCAGTACTTC	CASISGLAGFYEQYF	TRBV6-1	TRBJ2-7	TRBD2	few
TGCAGTGCTAGTTACGGGGCCGGCTACACCTTC	CSASYGAGYTF	TRBV20-1	TRBJ1-2	.	many
TGCGCCAGCAGTGAAGGTAGCGGTAATTACATTCAGTACTTC	CASSEGSGNYIQYF	TRBV10-1	TRBJ2-4	.	.
TGTGCCAGCAGCTTAGCTAGCGGTGGCTTCTACGAGCAGTACTTC	CASSLASGGFYEQYF	TRBV7-9	TRBJ2-7	.	.
TGTGCCTGGAGTGTCGGCTCAACTAATGAAAAACTGTTTTTT	CAWSVGSTNEKLFF	TRBV30	TRBJ1-4	.	many